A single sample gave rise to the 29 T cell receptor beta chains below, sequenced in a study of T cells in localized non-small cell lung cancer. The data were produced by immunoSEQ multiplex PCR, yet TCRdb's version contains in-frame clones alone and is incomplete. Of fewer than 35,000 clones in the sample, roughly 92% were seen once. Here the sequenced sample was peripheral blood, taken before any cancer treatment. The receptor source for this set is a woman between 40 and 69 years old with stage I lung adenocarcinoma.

The DNA for the CDR3 is TGTGCCAGCAGTTACTCCCGGGGCCGCAGCTACGAGCAGTACTTC. Translation: CASSYSRGRSYEQYF. The chain employs TRBV6-5 and TRBJ2-7, with D tentatively TRBD1 or TRBD2 (5 bases each). The CDR3 runs to 15 residues. V lost 0 bases to trimming and J lost 3 bases, with 12 bases between them. Germline V gene lookup returns CDR1 MNHEY and CDR2 SVGAGI.

DNA of the CDR3: TGTGCCAGCAACAGGGGTGGAAGCACAGATACGCAGTATTTT. Amino acid sequence: CASNRGGSTDTQYF. V is TRBV6-6 and J is TRBJ2-3; 7 nucleotides match TRBD1. Germline V gene data show CDR1 as MNHNY and CDR2 as SVGAGI (reference sequence). The CDR3 loop spans 14 amino acids. Trimming took 7 bases from V and 0 from J; bases not matched to a gene: 4.

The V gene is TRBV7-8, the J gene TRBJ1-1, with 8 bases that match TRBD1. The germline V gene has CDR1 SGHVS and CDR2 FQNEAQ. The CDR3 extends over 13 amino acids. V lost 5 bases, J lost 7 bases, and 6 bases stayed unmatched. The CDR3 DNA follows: TGTGCCAGCAGCGTCCGGGACAGGCGTGAAGCTTTCTTT. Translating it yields CASSVRDRREAFF.

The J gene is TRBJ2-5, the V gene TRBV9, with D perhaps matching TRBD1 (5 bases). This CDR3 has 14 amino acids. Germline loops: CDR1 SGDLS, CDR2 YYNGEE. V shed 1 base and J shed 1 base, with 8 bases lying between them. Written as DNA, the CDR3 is TGTGCCAGCAGCGTAATGGGGCTCCAAGAGACCCAGTACTTC. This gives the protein CASSVMGLQETQYF.

CDR3 coding DNA: TGTGCCAGCACATCCACGGGAACCATTTGGACCCAGTACTTC. Translation: CASTSTGTIWTQYF. J is TRBJ2-5 and V is TRBV6-5; TRBD2 is a possible D gene (5 bases). The CDR3 is 14 residues long. V lost 7 bases and J lost 7, with 19 bases in between. Germline CDR1 reads MNHEY; CDR2 reads SVGAGI.

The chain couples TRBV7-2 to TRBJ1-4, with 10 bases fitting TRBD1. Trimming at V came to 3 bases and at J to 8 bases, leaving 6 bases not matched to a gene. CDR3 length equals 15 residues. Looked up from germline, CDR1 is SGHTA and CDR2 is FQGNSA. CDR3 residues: CASSLYGTGDEKLFF. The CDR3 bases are TGTGCCAGCAGCTTGTACGGGACAGGGGACGAAAAACTGTTTTTT.

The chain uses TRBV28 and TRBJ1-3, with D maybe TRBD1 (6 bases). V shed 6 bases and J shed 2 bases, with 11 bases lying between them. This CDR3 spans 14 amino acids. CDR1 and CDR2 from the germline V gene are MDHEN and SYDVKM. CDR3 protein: CASSRGSAGNTIYF. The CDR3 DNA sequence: TGTGCCAGCAGCAGGGGATCGGCTGGAAACACCATATATTTT.

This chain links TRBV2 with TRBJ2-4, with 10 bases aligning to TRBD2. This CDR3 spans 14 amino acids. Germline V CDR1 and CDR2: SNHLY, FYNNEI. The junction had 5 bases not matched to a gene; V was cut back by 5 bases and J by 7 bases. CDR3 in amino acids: CASSTSGARNIQYF. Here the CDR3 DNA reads TGTGCCAGCAGTACTAGCGGGGCCAGGAACATTCAGTACTTC.

In DNA form, the CDR3 reads TGTGCCAGCAGTTTATGGGACAGGTACACAGATACGCAGTATTTT. Its translation: CASSLWDRYTDTQYF. J is TRBJ2-3 and V is TRBV27; TRBD1 matches at 8 bases. With V trimmed by 1 base and J by 2 bases, 2 bases remained unmatched. The CDR3 sequence is 15 residues long. CDR1 is MNHEY, CDR2 SMNVEV, per germline (reference sequence).

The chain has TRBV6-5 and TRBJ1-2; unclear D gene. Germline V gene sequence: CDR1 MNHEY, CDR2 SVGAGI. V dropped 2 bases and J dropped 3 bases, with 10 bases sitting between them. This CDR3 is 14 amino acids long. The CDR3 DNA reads TGTGCCAGCAGTTACAGGGAACGGGACTATGGCTACACCTTC. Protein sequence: CASSYRERDYGYTF.

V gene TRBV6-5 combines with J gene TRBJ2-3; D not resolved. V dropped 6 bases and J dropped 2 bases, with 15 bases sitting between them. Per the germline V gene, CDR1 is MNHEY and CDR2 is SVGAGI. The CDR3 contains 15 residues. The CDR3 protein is CASRAVWEFTDTQYF. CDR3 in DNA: TGTGCCAGCAGGGCCGTGTGGGAATTCACAGATACGCAGTATTTT.

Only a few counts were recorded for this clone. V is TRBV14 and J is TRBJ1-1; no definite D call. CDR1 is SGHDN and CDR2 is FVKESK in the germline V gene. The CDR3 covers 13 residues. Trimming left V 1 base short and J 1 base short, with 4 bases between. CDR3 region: CASSQGPNTEAFF. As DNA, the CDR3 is TGTGCCAGCAGCCAAGGTCCGAACACTGAAGCTTTCTTT.

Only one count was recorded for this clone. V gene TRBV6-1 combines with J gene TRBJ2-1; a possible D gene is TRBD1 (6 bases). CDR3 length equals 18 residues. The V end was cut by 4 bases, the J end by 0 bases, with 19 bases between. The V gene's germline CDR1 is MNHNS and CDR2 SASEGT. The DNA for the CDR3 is TGTGCCAGCAGTGGACGCATGAGACAGGCTAGCTCCTACAATGAGCAGTTCTTC. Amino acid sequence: CASSGRMRQASSYNEQFF.

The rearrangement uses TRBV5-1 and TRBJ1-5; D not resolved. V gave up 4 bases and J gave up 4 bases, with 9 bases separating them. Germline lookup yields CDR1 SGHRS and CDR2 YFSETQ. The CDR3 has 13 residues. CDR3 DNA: TGCGCCAGCAGCCTGGACGGAAATCAGCCCCAGCATTTT. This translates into CASSLDGNQPQHF.

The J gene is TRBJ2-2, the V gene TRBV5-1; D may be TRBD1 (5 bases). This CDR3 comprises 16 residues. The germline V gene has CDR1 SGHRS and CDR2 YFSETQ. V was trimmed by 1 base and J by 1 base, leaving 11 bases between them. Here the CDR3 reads CASSLSPQGNTGELFF. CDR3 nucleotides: TGCGCCAGCAGCTTGTCCCCCCAGGGGAACACCGGGGAGCTGTTTTTT.

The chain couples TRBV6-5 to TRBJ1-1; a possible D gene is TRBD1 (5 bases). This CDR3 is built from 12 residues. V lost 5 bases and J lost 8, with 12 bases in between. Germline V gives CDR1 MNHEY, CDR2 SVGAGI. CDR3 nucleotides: TGTGCCAGCAGTCCTCAGGGAACCGAAGCTTTCTTT. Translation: CASSPQGTEAFF.

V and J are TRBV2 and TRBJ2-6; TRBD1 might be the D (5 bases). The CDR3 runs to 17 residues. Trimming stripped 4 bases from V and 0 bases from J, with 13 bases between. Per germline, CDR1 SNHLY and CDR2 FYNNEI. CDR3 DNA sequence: TGTGCCAGCAGTGGGGGCAGGGTTTCCTCTGGGGCCAACGTCCTGACTTTC. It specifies CASSGGRVSSGANVLTF.

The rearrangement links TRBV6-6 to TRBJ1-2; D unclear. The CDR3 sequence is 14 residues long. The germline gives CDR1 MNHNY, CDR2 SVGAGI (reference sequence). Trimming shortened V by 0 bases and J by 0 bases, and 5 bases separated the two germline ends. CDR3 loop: CASSYSLANYGYTF. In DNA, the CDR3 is TGTGCCAGCAGTTACTCCCTAGCTAACTATGGCTACACCTTC.

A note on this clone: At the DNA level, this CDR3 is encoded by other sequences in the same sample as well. The CDR3 nucleotides are TGTGCCAGCTCACCGCGACAGGGGAACACTGAAGCTTTCTTT. It codes for CASSPRQGNTEAFF. V usage is TRBV18 and J usage is TRBJ1-1, with TRBD1 matching 7 bases. There are 14 residues in the CDR3. Germline trimming cut 3 bases from V and 1 base from J; bases unmatched to any gene: 2. CDR1 KGHSH and CDR2 LQKENI come from the germline V gene.

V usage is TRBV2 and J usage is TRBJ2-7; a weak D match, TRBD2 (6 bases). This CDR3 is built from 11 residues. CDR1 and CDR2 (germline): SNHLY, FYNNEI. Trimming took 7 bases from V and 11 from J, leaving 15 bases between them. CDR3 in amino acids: CASKVGGKEYF. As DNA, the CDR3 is TGTGCCAGCAAGGTCGGCGGGAAGGAGTACTTC.

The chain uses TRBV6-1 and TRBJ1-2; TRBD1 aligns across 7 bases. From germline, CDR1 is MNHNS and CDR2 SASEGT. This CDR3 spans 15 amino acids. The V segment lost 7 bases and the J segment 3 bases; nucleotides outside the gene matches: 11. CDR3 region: CASTGGGRLDYGYTF. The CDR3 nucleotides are TGTGCCAGCACAGGGGGGGGGCGGCTTGACTATGGCTACACCTTC.

CDR3 protein: CASSVAGGIDYGYTF. The CDR3 region has the DNA TGTGCCAGCAGCGTAGCGGGGGGCATAGACTATGGCTACACCTTC. J is TRBJ1-2 and V is TRBV9; TRBD1 is a possible D gene (6 bases). The CDR3 contains 15 residues. V gave up 0 bases and J gave up 3 bases, with 12 bases separating them. Germline V gene lookup returns CDR1 SGDLS and CDR2 YYNGEE. Full variable domain (outside the CDR3, taken from reference TRBV9 and TRBJ1-2): DSGVTQTPKHLITATGQRVTLRCSPRSGDLSVYWYQQSLDQGLQFLIQYYNGEERAKGNILERFSAQQFPDLHSELNLSSLELGDSALYFCASSVAGGIDYGYTFGSGTRLTVV.

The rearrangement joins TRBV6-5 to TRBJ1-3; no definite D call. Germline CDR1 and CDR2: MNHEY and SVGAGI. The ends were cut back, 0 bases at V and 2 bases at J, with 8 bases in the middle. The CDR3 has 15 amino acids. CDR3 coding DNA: TGTGCCAGCAGTTACTCGATGAGTACTGGAAACACCATATATTTT. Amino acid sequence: CASSYSMSTGNTIYF.

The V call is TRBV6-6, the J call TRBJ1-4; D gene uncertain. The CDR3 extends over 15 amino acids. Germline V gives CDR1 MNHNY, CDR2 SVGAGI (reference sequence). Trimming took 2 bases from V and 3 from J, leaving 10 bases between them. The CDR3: CASSYGPNPNEKLFF. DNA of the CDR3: TGTGCCAGCAGTTACGGGCCGAACCCTAATGAAAAACTGTTTTTT.

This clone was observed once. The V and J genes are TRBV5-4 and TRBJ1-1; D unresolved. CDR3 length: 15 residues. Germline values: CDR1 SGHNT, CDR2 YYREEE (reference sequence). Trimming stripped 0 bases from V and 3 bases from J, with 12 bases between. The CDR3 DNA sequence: TGTGCCAGCAGCTTGGCCGGGTTAGGCGACACTGAAGCTTTCTTT. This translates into CASSLAGLGDTEAFF.

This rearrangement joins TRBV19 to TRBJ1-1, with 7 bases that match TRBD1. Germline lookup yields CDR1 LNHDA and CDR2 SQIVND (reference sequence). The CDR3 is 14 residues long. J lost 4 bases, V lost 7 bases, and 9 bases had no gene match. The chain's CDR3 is CASTNRQGRTEAFF. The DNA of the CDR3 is TGTGCCAGTACCAACCGACAGGGACGCACTGAAGCTTTCTTT.

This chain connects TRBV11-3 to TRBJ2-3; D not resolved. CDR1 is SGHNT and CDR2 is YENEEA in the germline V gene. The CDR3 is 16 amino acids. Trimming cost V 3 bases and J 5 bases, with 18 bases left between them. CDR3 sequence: CASSFGSGLKVDTQYF. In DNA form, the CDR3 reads TGTGCCAGCAGCTTCGGGTCGGGTCTAAAAGTAGATACGCAGTATTTT.

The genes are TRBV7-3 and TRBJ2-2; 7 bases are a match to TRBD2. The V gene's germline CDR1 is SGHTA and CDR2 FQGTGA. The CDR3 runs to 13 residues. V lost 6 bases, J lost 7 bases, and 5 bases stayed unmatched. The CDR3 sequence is CASSREGSGELFF. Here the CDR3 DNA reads TGTGCCAGCAGTAGGGAGGGAAGCGGGGAGCTGTTTTTT.

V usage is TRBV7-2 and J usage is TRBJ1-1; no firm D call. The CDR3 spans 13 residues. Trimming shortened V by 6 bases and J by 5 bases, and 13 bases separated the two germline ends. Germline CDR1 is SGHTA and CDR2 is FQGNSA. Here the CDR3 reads CASSREGMTEAFF. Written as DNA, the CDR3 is TGTGCCAGCAGTCGGGAAGGGATGACTGAAGCTTTCTTT.